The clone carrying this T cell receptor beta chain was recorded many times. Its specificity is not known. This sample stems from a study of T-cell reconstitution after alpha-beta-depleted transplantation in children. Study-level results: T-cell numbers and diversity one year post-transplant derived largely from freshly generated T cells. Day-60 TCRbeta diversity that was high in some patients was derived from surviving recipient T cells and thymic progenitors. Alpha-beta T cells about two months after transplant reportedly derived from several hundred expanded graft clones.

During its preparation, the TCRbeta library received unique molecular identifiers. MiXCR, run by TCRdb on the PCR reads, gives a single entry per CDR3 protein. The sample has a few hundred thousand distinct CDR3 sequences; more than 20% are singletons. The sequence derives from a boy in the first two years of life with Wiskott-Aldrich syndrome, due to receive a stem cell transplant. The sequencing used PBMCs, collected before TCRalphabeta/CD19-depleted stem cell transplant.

CDR3 amino acids: CASSSSGANVLTF. DNA for the CDR3: TGTGCCAGCAGCAGCTCTGGGGCCAACGTCCTGACTTTC. The J gene is TRBJ2-6, the V gene TRBV12-3 or TRBV12-4; D is undetermined. V lost 6 bases to trimming and J lost 0 bases, with 3 bases between them. The CDR3 runs 13 residues.